The clone carrying this T cell receptor (beta chain) appeared a few times. These data come from a study of T-cell reconstitution after alpha-beta-depleted transplantation in children. The authors prepared the TCRbeta library with unique molecular identifiers. TCRdb reanalysed the PCR reads using MiXCR and keeps one entry per CDR3 protein. The sample holds 210,000 or so distinct CDR3 sequences, approximately 9% seen once. Germline lookup yields CDR1 SQVTM and CDR2 ANQGSEA. The V end was cut by 0 bases, the J end by 3 bases, with 12 bases between. This CDR3 contains 14 residues. The genes are TRBV29-1 and TRBJ2-7; D remains ambiguous. This TCR came from a human donor who donated a stem cell graft to a child with acute lymphoblastic leukemia. This material consisted of PBMCs from the stem cell graft donor, taken from the stem cell graft. CDR3 nucleotide sequence: TGCAGCGTTGAAGATCAGAACACCTTCTACGAGCAGTACTTC. It yields the protein CSVEDQNTFYEQYF.